This TCR beta chain was captured by sequencing in a study of beta chain features in type 1 diabetes. What was sequenced were expressed TCRB transcripts, since all of the isolated RNA had been reverse transcribed. The data were produced by immunoSEQ multiplex PCR, yet TCRdb's version contains in-frame clones alone and is incomplete. This sample carries roughly 140,000 clones, 6.9% of them seen once, and the ten largest clones take about 1.4%. This clone came up many times. Germline values: CDR1 ENHRY, CDR2 SYGVKD. The CDR3 sequence is 14 residues long. V lost 10 bases, J lost 5 bases, and 17 bases lay in between.

V and J are TRBV10-3 and TRBJ2-2, with D possibly TRBD2 on 5 matching bases. The sequencing input was central memory CD4+ T cells from blood. The clonotype was recovered from a woman aged 25 to 39 in good health. The CDR3 here is CATTRREGTGELFF. The CDR3 nucleotides read TGTGCCACGACGCGTCGGGAAGGGACCGGGGAGCTGTTTTTT.